These T cell receptor beta chains were read from a single sample in a study of cytomegalovirus exposure and HLA in healthy donors. Clones were sequenced by immunoSEQ multiplex PCR, and TCRdb holds only the in-frame ones, with some missing. This sample has 150,000 or so clones, with roughly 79% found just once. The sample was PBMCs. Every receptor here comes from a woman aged 35 to 49 in good health and CMV-seronegative. Both conserved end residues are part of each CDR3. D genes are given only for firm matches. Not all rows give a size; the values are once, few, many and, for expanded clones, a class.

cdr3_length j_call v_call clone_size d_call cdr3_aa cdr3_nt
15 TRBJ2-7 TRBV2 . . CASSEMGTEFYEQYF TGTGCCAGCAGTGAAATGGGGACTGAGTTCTACGAGCAGTACTTC
12 TRBJ1-5 TRBV7-9 . . CASSLTGEPQHF TGTGCCAGCAGCTTAACCGGGGAGCCCCAGCATTTT
18 TRBJ2-2 TRBV19 . TRBD1 CASSRQGTGIKNTGELFF TGTGCCAGTAGCCGACAGGGAACCGGGATAAAGAACACCGGGGAGCTGTTTTTT
13 TRBJ1-1 TRBV30 . . CAWDKALNTEAFF TGTGCCTGGGACAAGGCTTTGAACACTGAAGCTTTCTTT
14 TRBJ1-1 TRBV6-1 few . CASSVRGADTEAFF TGTGCCAGCAGTGTCCGGGGGGCAGACACTGAAGCTTTCTTT
16 TRBJ2-3 TRBV5-8 . TRBD1 CASSPPGTGRTDTQYF TGTGCCAGCAGCCCGCCTGGGACAGGGAGAACAGATACGCAGTATTTT
18 TRBJ2-1 TRBV5-1 . TRBD2 CASSLASLAGAVYNEQFF TGCGCCAGCAGCTTGGCCAGCCTAGCGGGAGCCGTATACAATGAGCAGTTCTTC
16 TRBJ2-6 TRBV5-1 . . CASSLAVGVGANVLTF TGCGCCAGCAGCTTGGCCGTCGGGGTTGGGGCCAACGTCCTGACTTTC
15 TRBJ1-5 TRBV19 . TRBD1 CASNPTGGGNQPQHF TGTGCCAGTAACCCGACAGGGGGCGGCAATCAGCCCCAGCATTTT
13 TRBJ2-2 TRBV7-3 . . CASSQGQIGELFF TGTGCCAGCAGCCAAGGACAGATCGGGGAGCTGTTTTTT
15 TRBJ2-1 TRBV28 once TRBD2 CASKPPGLAGNEQFF TGTGCCAGCAAACCCCCGGGACTAGCGGGAAATGAGCAGTTCTTC
18 TRBJ2-1 TRBV7-3 . TRBD2 CASSQGLGGRAPYNEQFF TGTGCCAGCAGCCAAGGGCTGGGCGGGAGAGCCCCCTACAATGAGCAGTTCTTC
12 TRBJ1-2 TRBV6-1 . . CASSGTGYGYTF TGTGCCAGCAGTGGGACGGGGTATGGCTACACCTTC
14 TRBJ2-3 TRBV11-3 few TRBD2 CASSLRGGSDTQYF TGTGCCAGCAGCTTACGGGGGGGAAGCGATACGCAGTATTTT
11 TRBJ1-2 TRBV7-9 . . CASSLRGGYTF TGTGCCAGCAGCCTGAGGGGGGGCTACACCTTC
18 TRBJ2-4 TRBV7-9 few TRBD2 CASSLVTSGRRTKNIQYF TGTGCCAGCAGCTTAGTAACTAGCGGGAGGAGGACCAAAAACATTCAGTACTTC
11 TRBJ1-1 TRBV7-9 . . CASSFKTEAFF TGTGCCAGCAGCTTCAAAACTGAAGCTTTCTTT
15 TRBJ1-1 TRBV27 . . CASSRTALMNTEAFF TGTGCCAGCAGTCGGACAGCCCTAATGAACACTGAAGCTTTCTTT
14 TRBJ2-2 TRBV7-3 . TRBD2 CASSPWEGTGELFF TGTGCCAGCAGCCCTTGGGAGGGCACCGGGGAGCTGTTTTTT
13 TRBJ2-7 TRBV7-8 . TRBD1 CASRPTGVGEQYF TGTGCCAGCAGACCAACAGGGGTAGGGGAGCAGTACTTC
16 TRBJ1-1 TRBV27 few TRBD1 CASTPGQGRVDTEAFF TGTGCCAGCACCCCAGGACAGGGGAGGGTTGACACTGAAGCTTTCTTT
12 TRBJ2-4 TRBV6-1 few . CASSLDRDIQYF TGTGCCAGCAGTTTAGATCGGGACATTCAGTACTTC
11 TRBJ2-7 TRBV7-9 . . CASSHSNEQYF TGTGCCAGCAGCCACAGTAACGAGCAGTACTTC
13 TRBJ1-2 TRBV5-4 . . CASSFGGGVGYTF TGTGCCAGCAGCTTTGGGGGCGGCGTTGGCTACACCTTC
13 TRBJ2-7 TRBV9 . . CASSVVAGDEQYF TGTGCCAGCAGCGTGGTAGCAGGGGACGAGCAGTACTTC
14 TRBJ2-5 TRBV2 few . CASSEAGQGQTQYF TGTGCCAGCAGTGAAGCAGGGCAGGGCCAGACCCAGTACTTC
17 TRBJ2-3 TRBV5-1 . . CASSRSSSGPHTDTQYF TGCGCCAGCAGCCGCTCCAGTAGCGGACCCCACACAGATACGCAGTATTTT
13 TRBJ2-7 TRBV30 . . CAWSVEDYYEQYF TGTGCCTGGAGTGTCGAGGATTATTACGAGCAGTACTTC
14 TRBJ2-7 TRBV2 . . CASSVYRDPYEQYF TGTGCCAGCAGTGTCTACAGGGACCCGTACGAGCAGTACTTC
15 TRBJ1-2 TRBV19 . . CASIGEGQPNYGYTF TGTGCCAGTATTGGGGAGGGGCAGCCCAACTATGGCTACACCTTC
16 TRBJ1-3 TRBV21-1 . . CASSPKVEGVWNTIYF TGTGCCAGCAGCCCGAAGGTAGAGGGGGTATGGAACACCATATATTTT
16 TRBJ2-4 TRBV7-7 few TRBD1 CASSLESGTGDNIQYF TGTGCTAGCAGCTTAGAGTCGGGGACAGGAGATAACATTCAGTACTTC
14 TRBJ2-7 TRBV5-1 . TRBD2 CASSLASGTYEQYF TGCGCCAGCAGCTTGGCGAGCGGGACCTACGAGCAGTACTTC
14 TRBJ2-7 TRBV6-1 . TRBD2 CASAASGNQYEQYF TGTGCCAGCGCGGCTAGCGGCAACCAGTACGAGCAGTACTTC
14 TRBJ2-7 TRBV6-5 . TRBD2 CASSRGERDYEQYF TGTGCCAGCAGCCGCGGGGAGCGGGATTACGAGCAGTACTTC
11 TRBJ2-7 TRBV11-3 . . CASSFQGKQYF TGTGCCAGCAGCTTCCAGGGAAAGCAGTACTTC
14 TRBJ2-7 TRBV2 . TRBD2 CASIPSGNAYEQYF TGTGCCAGCATCCCTAGCGGGAATGCCTACGAGCAGTACTTC
13 TRBJ2-3 TRBV6-5 . TRBD2 CASSPGRADTQYF TGTGCCAGCAGTCCAGGGAGGGCAGATACGCAGTATTTT
14 TRBJ1-2 TRBV7-8 . TRBD1 CASSFRDRNYGYTF TGTGCCAGCAGCTTTAGGGACAGGAACTATGGCTACACCTTC
15 TRBJ2-7 TRBV7-8 . TRBD1 CASSLAAGQGRKQYF TGTGCCAGCAGCTTAGCAGCAGGACAGGGGAGGAAGCAGTACTTC
17 TRBJ2-3 TRBV5-6 . . CASSSGGPAFSTDTQYF TGTGCCAGCAGCTCTGGGGGCCCGGCGTTTAGCACAGATACGCAGTATTTT
18 TRBJ2-1 TRBV5-5 once TRBD2 CASSLLAGGPSSYNEQFF TGTGCCAGCAGCTTGCTAGCGGGAGGGCCCAGCTCCTACAATGAGCAGTTCTTC
13 TRBJ2-1 TRBV5-1 . TRBD1 CASSLVRTGGQFF TGCGCCAGCAGCTTGGTAAGGACAGGGGGCCAGTTCTTC
16 TRBJ1-1 TRBV11-3 few . CASSLDPRRDYTEAFF TGTGCCAGCAGCTTAGATCCCAGAAGGGACTACACTGAAGCTTTCTTT
14 TRBJ2-7 TRBV11-3 . . CASSFISGPDEQYF TGTGCCAGCAGCTTCATTAGCGGACCGGACGAGCAGTACTTC
14 TRBJ1-1 TRBV27 . TRBD1 CASSSWTGGGGAFF TGTGCCAGCAGTTCATGGACAGGTGGTGGAGGGGCTTTCTTT
15 TRBJ2-5 TRBV11-2 . TRBD2 CASSSLAGAVETQYF TGTGCCAGCAGCTCCTTAGCGGGAGCGGTGGAGACCCAGTACTTC